The rows below give T cell receptor beta chains drawn from one sample of a study of shared clonotypes between healthy human individuals. Sequencing used immunoSEQ multiplex PCR; TCRdb keeps in-frame clones, though not all of them. This sample has about 2 million clones; roughly 94% occur once, and the top ten carry roughly 1%. Material for sequencing was naive CD8+ T cells sorted from blood. The receptors shown here come from a man between 18 and 35 years old in good health. CDR3s include the opening cysteine and the closing phenylalanine or tryptophan. A D gene is named only where the DNA matches it firmly. Expanded clones get a size class; other rows say once, few or many, or leave the size out.

j_gene,v_gene,abundance,d_gene,CDR3aa,CDR3nt
TRBJ2-1,TRBV5-4,few,NA,CASSPWIKGEQFF,TGTGCCAGCAGCCCTTGGATCAAGGGCGAGCAGTTCTTC
TRBJ1-1,TRBV10-3,once,NA,CAISESFIRDGAEAFF,TGTGCCATCAGTGAGTCCTTTATAAGGGACGGGGCTGAAGCTTTCTTT
TRBJ2-7,TRBV5-6,NA,NA,CASSFGTVDEQYF,TGTGCCAGCAGCTTTGGGACGGTGGACGAGCAGTACTTC
TRBJ2-7,TRBV27,NA,NA,CASSSRDYEQYF,TGTGCCAGCAGTAGCCGGGACTACGAGCAGTACTTC
TRBJ2-1,TRBV7-9,NA,TRBD2,CASSLATAGDNEQFF,TGTGCCAGCAGCTTAGCAACGGCGGGGGACAATGAGCAGTTCTTC
TRBJ2-3,TRBV4-1,NA,TRBD1,CASSQITGGAADTQYF,TGCGCCAGCAGCCAGATAACAGGGGGCGCGGCAGATACGCAGTATTTT
TRBJ1-2,TRBV6-5,NA,TRBD1,CASSLKRDRGIYGYTF,TGTGCCAGCAGTTTGAAACGGGACAGGGGGATCTATGGCTACACCTTC
TRBJ2-1,TRBV11-2,NA,TRBD2,CASSLVGGTSDYNEQFF,TGTGCCAGCAGCTTAGTAGGTGGCACTAGCGACTACAATGAGCAGTTCTTC
TRBJ1-6,TRBV28,NA,NA,CASSSSGQLNSPLHF,TGTGCCAGCAGTTCCTCCGGACAGCTTAATTCACCCCTCCACTTT
TRBJ1-1,TRBV27,NA,NA,CASSLRGNTEAFF,TGTGCCAGCAGTCTAAGGGGGAACACTGAAGCTTTCTTT
TRBJ1-1,TRBV13,NA,NA,CASSGTRRTEAFF,TGTGCCAGCAGCGGAACCCGGAGGACTGAAGCTTTCTTT
TRBJ2-7,TRBV4-3,NA,TRBD2,CASSQQVAGAYEQYF,TGCGCCAGCAGCCAGCAGGTAGCGGGAGCTTACGAGCAGTACTTC
TRBJ2-5,TRBV18,NA,NA,CASSPAGPTGLKETQYF,TGTGCCAGCTCACCGGCGGGGCCGACGGGGTTGAAAGAGACCCAGTACTTC
TRBJ2-3,TRBV2,NA,TRBD2,CASREVEIFGSTDTQYF,TGTGCCAGCCGGGAGGTAGAAATTTTCGGGAGCACAGATACGCAGTATTTT
TRBJ1-5,TRBV6-6,NA,NA,CASSYIGDQPQHF,TGTGCCAGCAGTTACATCGGGGATCAGCCCCAGCATTTT
TRBJ1-1,TRBV7-8,NA,NA,CASSPSGGSAFF,TGTGCCAGCAGCCCGTCCGGGGGTTCGGCTTTCTTT
TRBJ2-5,TRBV4-3,NA,NA,CASSRGLAYQETQYF,TGCGCCAGCAGCCGAGGCCTGGCTTACCAAGAGACCCAGTACTTC
TRBJ2-7,TRBV6-5,NA,TRBD1,CASSYLTGSVKEQYF,TGTGCCAGCAGTTACTTGACAGGGAGCGTTAAGGAGCAGTACTTC
TRBJ2-3,TRBV5-1,NA,NA,CASSLAAGSTDTQYF,TGCGCCAGCAGCTTGGCCGCGGGAAGCACAGATACGCAGTATTTT
TRBJ2-1,TRBV6-1,NA,NA,CASSEASQGRGNEQFF,TGTGCCAGCAGTGAAGCGTCTCAGGGTCGCGGCAATGAGCAGTTCTTC
TRBJ1-5,TRBV7-6,NA,NA,CASSLGVGQPQHF,TGTGCCAGCAGCCTGGGGGTTGGTCAGCCCCAGCATTTT
TRBJ1-6,TRBV30,few,TRBD1,CAWSVLQGTFTSPLHF,TGTGCCTGGAGTGTTCTACAGGGGACATTCACCTCACCCCTCCACTTT
TRBJ2-7,TRBV11-2,NA,NA,CASSFFSYEQYF,TGTGCCAGCAGCTTCTTCTCCTACGAGCAGTACTTC